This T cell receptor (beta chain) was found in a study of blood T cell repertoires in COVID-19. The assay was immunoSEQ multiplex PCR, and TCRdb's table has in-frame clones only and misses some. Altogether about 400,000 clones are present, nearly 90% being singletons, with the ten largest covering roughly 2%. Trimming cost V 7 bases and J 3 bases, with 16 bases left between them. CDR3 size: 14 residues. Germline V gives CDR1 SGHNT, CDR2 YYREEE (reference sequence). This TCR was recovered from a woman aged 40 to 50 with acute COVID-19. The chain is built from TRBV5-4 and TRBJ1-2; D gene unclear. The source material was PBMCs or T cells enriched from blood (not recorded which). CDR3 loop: CASRALRRDYGYTF. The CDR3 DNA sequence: TGTGCCAGCCGAGCCCTCCGGAGGGACTATGGCTACACCTTC.